The entry that follows covers one TCR beta chain sequence. These data originate in a study of blood T cell repertoires in COVID-19. The CDR3 covers 15 residues. Looked up from germline, CDR1 is LGHNA and CDR2 is YSLEER. The trim removed 1 base at V and 8 bases at J, leaving 2 bases unmatched. Produced via immunoSEQ multiplex PCR; TCRdb's table is partial and in-frame only. The data contain 200,000 to 250,000 clones, approximately 84% of them singletons. This chain joins TRBV4-3 and TRBJ2-2; 12 bases fit TRBD2. Sequencing used peripheral blood. The origin of this receptor is a woman aged 80 or older with acute or convalescent COVID-19. The CDR3 region has the DNA TGCGCCAGCAGCCAAGGACTAGCGGGAGCTGGGGAGCTGTTTTTT. Its translation is CASSQGLAGAGELFF.